The 16 T cell receptor beta chains below all came from one sample that was sequenced in a study of cytomegalovirus exposure and HLA in healthy donors. Both 60 Vbeta primers and 13 Jbeta primers went into the PCR. Generated by immunoSEQ multiplex PCR, the TCRdb table keeps only in-frame clones and is missing some. The table has about 130,000 clones, roughly 82% seen once. Sequenced sample: PBMCs. The receptors here all came from a male donor in good health and CMV-seropositive.

The rearrangement links TRBV6-5 to TRBJ1-2, with TRBD1 identical over 10 bases. Germline CDR1 is MNHEY and CDR2 is SVGAGI. V lost 6 bases and J lost 7; bases outside the gene matches: 8. This CDR3 has 14 amino acids. CDR3 region: CASRITGTGVGYTF. CDR3 DNA: TGTGCCAGCAGAATCACCGGGACAGGGGTTGGCTACACCTTC.

This rearrangement joins TRBV7-9 to TRBJ2-6; 7 bases fit TRBD1. Germline loops: CDR1 SEHNR, CDR2 FQNEAQ (reference sequence). The junction had 15 bases not matched to a gene; V was cut back by 5 bases and J by 2 bases. This CDR3 spans 19 amino acids. The CDR3 here is CASSHSRDSYSPGANVLTF. The DNA for the CDR3 is TGTGCCAGCAGCCATAGCCGGGACAGCTACTCTCCTGGGGCCAACGTCCTGACTTTC.

The DNA of the CDR3 is TGTGCCAGCAGCCCCAAGCCGGACAGGGGGCTGCTAAGGGCGAACACCGGGGAGCTGTTTTTT. Its translation: CASSPKPDRGLLRANTGELFF. The chain recombines TRBV9 with TRBJ2-2, with 11 positions matching TRBD1. Germline values: CDR1 SGDLS, CDR2 YYNGEE. CDR3 size: 21 residues. Trimming removed 4 bases from V and 0 bases from J; junction bases left unmatched: 17.

The rearrangement links TRBV14 to TRBJ2-7; TRBD1 matches 7 bases. The CDR3 length is 13 residues. Trimming cost V 1 base and J 6 bases; bases outside gene matches: 3. CDR1 is SGHDN and CDR2 is FVKESK in the germline V gene. DNA of the CDR3: TGTGCCAGCAGCCAAGTCAGGGGGTCCGAGCAGTACTTC. It specifies CASSQVRGSEQYF. The variable domain in full, completed from reference TRBV14 and TRBJ2-7, reads EAGVTQFPSHSVIEKGQTVTLRCDPISGHDNLYWYRRVMGKEIKFLLHFVKESKQDESGMPNNRFLAERTGGTYSTLKVQPAELEDSGVYFCASSQVRGSEQYFGPGTRLTVT.

The gene calls are TRBV18 and TRBJ2-6, with a possible D match to TRBD1 (5 bases). Germline V gene data show CDR1 as KGHSH and CDR2 as LQKENI. Trimming stripped 3 bases from V and 0 bases from J, with 21 bases between. This CDR3 is built from 20 residues. The CDR3 is CASSPITAGSFVSGANVLTF. The CDR3 nucleotides read TGTGCCAGCTCACCTATTACGGCAGGGTCCTTCGTCTCTGGGGCCAACGTCCTGACTTTC. Full variable domain (remainder filled in from reference TRBV18 and TRBJ2-6): NAGVMQNPRHLVRRRGQEARLRCSPMKGHSHVYWYRQLPEEGLKFMVYLQKENIIDESGMPKERFSAEFPKEGPSILRIQQVVRGDSAAYFCASSPITAGSFVSGANVLTFGAGSRLTVL.

The chain employs TRBV28 and TRBJ2-5, with D tentatively TRBD1 (7 bases). Germline CDR1 and CDR2: MDHEN and SYDVKM. V was cut by 3 bases and J by 0 bases, with 11 bases left in between. This CDR3 has 15 amino acids. The CDR3 DNA reads TGTGCCAGCAGTTTCAGGGGGGAGTACCAAGAGACCCAGTACTTC. The encoded protein is CASSFRGEYQETQYF. The whole variable domain, remainder taken from reference TRBV28 and TRBJ2-5, is DVKVTQSSRYLVKRTGEKVFLECVQDMDHENMFWYRQDPGLGLRLIYFSYDVKMKEKGDIPEGYSVSREKKERFSLILESASTNQTSMYLCASSFRGEYQETQYFGPGTRLLVL.

The V call is TRBV7-3, the J call TRBJ2-1; 12 bases fit TRBD2. CDR1 is SGHTA, CDR2 FQGTGA, per germline. This CDR3 contains 15 residues. With V trimmed by 2 bases and J by 8 bases, 4 bases remained unmatched. CDR3 in DNA: TGTGCCAGCAGCTTAGGACTAGCGGGAACATATGAGCAGTTCTTC. This codes for CASSLGLAGTYEQFF.

This chain joins TRBV2 and TRBJ2-5; no clear D gene. V was clipped by 5 bases and J by 3 bases, with 7 bases between them. This CDR3 is 12 amino acids long. CDR1 is SNHLY, CDR2 FYNNEI, per germline. The CDR3 reads CASSPRKETQYF. CDR3 coding DNA: TGTGCCAGCAGTCCCCGTAAAGAGACCCAGTACTTC.

The J gene is TRBJ2-3, the V gene TRBV9; perhaps TRBD2 as D (7 bases). The length of the CDR3 is 15 residues. Germline V gene lookup returns CDR1 SGDLS and CDR2 YYNGEE. Trimming left V 6 bases short and J 6 bases short, with 20 bases between. CDR3 protein: CASNPRGGGGDTQYF. In DNA form, the CDR3 reads TGTGCCAGCAATCCTAGGGGCGGGGGCGGGGATACGCAGTATTTT.

The chain is built from TRBV28 and TRBJ2-5, with TRBD1 as a possible D gene (6 bases). Trimming stripped 3 bases from V and 2 bases from J, with 34 bases between. CDR1 and CDR2 (germline): MDHEN, SYDVKM. This CDR3 spans 22 amino acids. The CDR3 region is CASSFPPSTDRNKKFRQETQYF. The CDR3 DNA follows: TGTGCCAGCAGTTTTCCACCTTCAACCGACAGGAACAAAAAATTTAGACAAGAGACCCAGTACTTC.

Details on this clone: The junction and the germline gene differ at one end; a read error may be behind it. The CDR3 is CSSSPLLTGDETQYF. DNA for the CDR3: TGTTCCAGCAGCCCTCTCTTGACAGGGGATGAGACCCAGTACTTC. This chain uses TRBV7-9 with TRBJ2-5; 8 nucleotides agree with TRBD1. The CDR3 consists of 15 residues. The germline V gene has CDR1 SEHNR and CDR2 FQNEAQ (reference sequence). Drawing the rest from reference TRBV7-9 and TRBJ2-5, the complete variable domain is DTGVSQNPRHKITKRGQNVTFRCDPISEHNRLYWYRQTLGQGPEFLTYFQNEAQLEKSRLLSDRFSAERPKGSFSTLEIQRTEQGDSAMYLCSSSPLLTGDETQYFGPGTRLLVL.

The chain has TRBV7-9 and TRBJ2-3; tentatively, D is TRBD1 (6 bases). The germline V and J ends were trimmed by 8 bases and 3 bases, with 12 bases remaining between them. Germline V gives CDR1 SEHNR, CDR2 FQNEAQ (reference sequence). CDR3 size: 13 residues. CDR3 in amino acids: CASFRGKTDTQYF. The CDR3 DNA is TGTGCCAGCTTTAGGGGGAAGACAGATACGCAGTATTTT.

The chain is built from TRBV5-1 and TRBJ2-5, with 14 bases lining up with TRBD2. CDR3 size: 15 residues. Germline lookup yields CDR1 SGHRS and CDR2 YFSETQ. V lost 4 bases and J lost 6; bases outside the gene matches: 5. CDR3: CASSPGTSGRKTQYF. The CDR3, as DNA: TGCGCCAGCAGCCCGGGGACTAGCGGGAGAAAGACCCAGTACTTC. The variable domain in full, with the rest retrieved from reference TRBV5-1 and TRBJ2-5, is KAGVTQTPRYLIKTRGQQVTLSCSPISGHRSVSWYQQTPGQGLQFLFEYFSETQRNKGNFPGRFSGRQFSNSRSEMNVSTLELGDSALYLCASSPGTSGRKTQYFGPGTRLLVL.

The V and J genes are TRBV29-1 and TRBJ2-3, with 10 bases that match TRBD2. The CDR3 contains 15 residues. The junction had 6 bases not matched to a gene; V was cut back by 4 bases and J by 2 bases. Germline-derived CDR1 and CDR2 are SQVTM and ANQGSEA. The DNA of the CDR3 is TGCAGCGTTGTATTAGCGGGAGGACTCACAGATACGCAGTATTTT. Its translation: CSVVLAGGLTDTQYF.

The chain joins TRBV15 to TRBJ2-1, with TRBD2 matching 8 bases. The CDR3 has 14 amino acids. V gave up 2 bases and J gave up 6 bases; unmatched junction bases: 3. Germline values: CDR1 LNHNV, CDR2 YYDKDF (reference sequence). Here the CDR3 reads CATSRTTSGNEQFF. The CDR3 DNA reads TGTGCCACCAGCAGAACCACTAGCGGCAATGAGCAGTTCTTC.

The chain employs TRBV9 and TRBJ1-1, with TRBD1 matching 7 bases. J lost 0 bases, V lost 4 bases, and 6 bases had no gene match. Germline V gene data show CDR1 as SGDLS and CDR2 as YYNGEE. CDR3 size: 15 residues. The CDR3 is CASSNRGELNTEAFF. The CDR3 DNA sequence: TGTGCCAGCAGCAACAGGGGAGAATTGAACACTGAAGCTTTCTTT.